This note documents a single TCR beta chain sequence. Its antigen is not identified. Samples came from axillary lymph nodes draining the breast cancer. This entry comes from a study of breast tumors, draining lymph nodes, adjacent tissues. General study results and limits: Tumor TCR diversity was below lymph nodes but above nontumor tissue.

TCRdb itself ran the multiplex PCR reads through MiXCR, one entry per CDR3 protein. The data contain about 180,000 distinct CDR3 sequences, around a third of them singletons. The CDR3 totals 12 residues. The ends were cut back, 6 bases at V and 7 bases at J, with 10 bases in the middle. Germline values: CDR1 MNHEY, CDR2 SVGEGT. Sequenced: axillary lymph node tissue. V and J are TRBV6-2 or TRBV6-3 and TRBJ2-1, with D uncertain. The receptor comes from a female donor with breast cancer. Some clones in this sample may be carry-over from other donors' samples. Here the CDR3 reads CASRPTTNEQFF. CDR3 nucleotides: TGTGCCAGCAGGCCGACCACAAATGAGCAGTTCTTC.